A single T cell receptor (beta chain) is shown here with its context. This sample was taken from a study of blood T cell repertoires in COVID-19. This CDR3 region has 15 residues. Between the trimmed V and J ends, which lost 0 bases and 0 bases, there was a span of 8 bases. Germline V gives CDR1 KGHSY, CDR2 FQNENV. Using immunoSEQ multiplex PCR, the repertoire was profiled, and TCRdb retains in-frame clones only, with some absent. In the table there are 200,000 or so clones, approximately 90% of which are singletons. Material: PBMCs or T cells enriched from blood (not recorded which). The J gene is TRBJ1-2, the V gene TRBV16, with D possibly matching TRBD1 (6 bases). The receptor was isolated from a woman aged 35 to 49 with acute COVID-19. The CDR3 DNA is TGTGCCAGCAGCCAATCGGCAGGGGCTAACTATGGCTACACCTTC. Protein sequence: CASSQSAGANYGYTF.